This TCR beta chain was captured by sequencing in a study of cytomegalovirus exposure and HLA in healthy donors. Study-wide results and caveats: For presence/absence analyses, sequencing depth was assumed to be roughly uniform across donors.

V gave up 3 bases and J gave up 8 bases, with 10 bases separating them. CDR1 is LGHNT, CDR2 FRNRAP, per germline. The CDR3 is 12 amino acids. Comment on this clone: Its cognate antigen is unknown.

Vbeta (60) and Jbeta (13) primers were used in the PCR. Measured with immunoSEQ multiplex PCR; TCRdb has only the in-frame clones, and not every one. This sample has under 200,000 clones, with around 75% found just once. The sequencing input was PBMCs. The chain recombines TRBV12-5 with TRBJ1-1; perhaps TRBD1 as D (6 bases). This clonotype was sampled from a female donor in good health and CMV-seronegative. This CDR3 reads CASGFPGAEAFF. CDR3 coding DNA: TGTGCTAGTGGTTTTCCAGGGGCCGAAGCTTTCTTT. Together with reference TRBV12-5 and TRBJ1-1, the CDR3 gives the full variable domain: DARVTQTPRHKVTEMGQEVTMRCQPILGHNTVFWYRQTMMQGLELLAYFRNRAPLDDSGMPKDRFSAEMPDATLATLKIQPSEPRDSAVYFCASGFPGAEAFFGQGTRLTVV.